These T cell receptor beta chains were read from a single sample in a study of T cells in localized non-small cell lung cancer. Only in-frame clones appear in the TCRdb table, and some are missing; sequencing was by immunoSEQ multiplex PCR. The sample lists about 78,000 clones; around four fifths were seen once. This specimen was peripheral blood, taken before any cancer treatment. The receptors derive from a man aged 35 to 69 with stage I lung adenocarcinoma. CDR3s include the opening cysteine and the closing phenylalanine or tryptophan. The order of the fields is D gene, clone size, V gene, J gene, CDR3 protein, CDR3 DNA. A D gene is named only where the DNA matches it firmly. Expanded clones are given a class, and other clones once, few, many or no size at all.

TRBD1,NA,TRBV19,TRBJ1-1,CASSKTQGRAEAFF,TGTGCCAGTAGTAAGACACAGGGGCGGGCTGAAGCTTTCTTT
NA,few,TRBV11-2,TRBJ2-7,CASSLDSRFLYEQYF,TGTGCCAGCAGCTTAGATAGCAGATTTCTATACGAGCAGTACTTC
TRBD1,once,TRBV9,TRBJ2-1,CASSVGDRGFTEQFF,TGTGCCAGCAGCGTAGGGGACAGGGGTTTTACTGAGCAGTTCTTC
TRBD1,NA,TRBV19,TRBJ1-5,CASSVTGTGVVEPQHF,TGTGCCAGTAGTGTAACAGGGACAGGGGTCGTTGAGCCCCAGCATTTT
NA,few,TRBV30,TRBJ1-1,CAWSRQMNTEAFF,TGTGCCTGGAGTAGACAGATGAACACTGAAGCTTTCTTT
NA,NA,TRBV7-2,TRBJ1-5,CASSSGTNYQPQHF,TGTGCCAGCAGCTCCGGTACTAACTATCAGCCCCAGCATTTT
NA,NA,TRBV6-5,TRBJ1-1,CASSYRGRAFF,TGTGCCAGCAGTTACAGGGGCAGGGCTTTCTTT
NA,NA,TRBV9,TRBJ2-3,CASSVDPRQSTDTQYF,TGTGCCAGCAGCGTCGATCCGAGACAGAGCACAGATACGCAGTATTTT
NA,NA,TRBV2,TRBJ1-4,CASKRRRTTNEKLFF,TGTGCCAGCAAACGAAGGCGAACAACTAATGAAAAACTGTTTTTT
NA,NA,TRBV18,TRBJ1-1,CASSPPLGAGNTEAFF,TGTGCCAGCTCACCACCCCTCGGGGCCGGGAACACTGAAGCTTTCTTT
TRBD1,once,TRBV9,TRBJ2-1,CASSVGGTGPYNEQFF,TGTGCCAGCAGCGTAGGTGGGACAGGGCCCTACAATGAGCAGTTCTTC
NA,NA,TRBV5-4,TRBJ1-1,CASSSPGRTNTEAFF,TGTGCCAGCAGCTCCCCGGGACGGACGAACACTGAAGCTTTCTTT
NA,NA,TRBV5-4,TRBJ2-7,CASRPNRTPQGGQYF,TGTGCCAGCAGGCCTAATCGTACACCCCAGGGAGGGCAGTACTTC
NA,few,TRBV19,TRBJ1-5,CASSDPARIQPQHF,TGTGCCAGTAGTGATCCGGCAAGGATACAGCCCCAGCATTTT
TRBD1,NA,TRBV11-2,TRBJ2-4,CASSYRQGALAKNIQYF,TGTGCCAGCAGCTACAGACAGGGGGCACTAGCCAAAAACATTCAGTACTTC
TRBD1,NA,TRBV27,TRBJ2-7,CASSWGQGRPYEQYF,TGTGCCAGCAGCTGGGGACAGGGGCGACCCTACGAGCAGTACTTC
TRBD1,NA,TRBV30,TRBJ1-2,CAWSGVGGVIGYTF,TGTGCCTGGAGTGGGGTAGGGGGCGTAATTGGCTACACCTTC
NA,NA,TRBV28,TRBJ1-2,CASSSPAGGFDGYTF,TGTGCCAGCTCGTCCCCGGCCGGGGGTTTTGACGGCTACACCTTC
NA,few,TRBV9,TRBJ2-5,CASSVGGSAQETQYF,TGTGCCAGCAGCGTAGGTGGCAGCGCCCAAGAGACCCAGTACTTC
TRBD2,NA,TRBV10-3,TRBJ2-1,CAMGLAAYNEQFF,TGTGCCATGGGACTAGCGGCCTACAATGAGCAGTTCTTC
NA,NA,TRBV9,TRBJ2-7,CASSGQALQTHEQYF,TGTGCCAGCAGCGGACAGGCCCTTCAAACCCACGAGCAGTACTTC
NA,NA,TRBV28,TRBJ2-5,CASKGYQETQYF,TGTGCCAGCAAAGGGTACCAAGAGACCCAGTACTTC
NA,NA,TRBV5-6,TRBJ1-5,CASSLEGAEPQHF,TGTGCCAGCAGCTTGGAAGGGGCTGAGCCCCAGCATTTT
TRBD2,NA,TRBV5-1,TRBJ2-1,CASSLEGTSNRAEQFF,TGCGCCAGCAGCTTGGAGGGGACTAGCAATAGGGCTGAGCAGTTCTTC
NA,NA,TRBV19,TRBJ2-2,CASKTSPNTGELFF,TGTGCCAGTAAGACATCCCCGAACACCGGGGAGCTGTTTTTT
NA,NA,TRBV9,TRBJ2-7,CASSAREVGAQLEQYF,TGTGCCAGCAGCGCAAGGGAGGTGGGGGCGCAACTCGAGCAGTACTTC
NA,NA,TRBV2,TRBJ2-2,CASSLFIGELFF,TGTGCCAGCAGTCTTTTCATCGGGGAGCTGTTTTTT
NA,NA,TRBV7-9,TRBJ2-1,CASSLASGIIRSEQFF,TGTGCCAGCAGCTTAGCGTCAGGGATAATACGAAGTGAGCAGTTCTTC
TRBD2,NA,TRBV6-6,TRBJ2-5,CASRFGGAQETQYF,TGTGCCAGCAGGTTCGGGGGGGCCCAAGAGACCCAGTACTTC
NA,NA,TRBV27,TRBJ2-7,CASTKGRLYEQYF,TGTGCCAGCACCAAGGGTCGGCTCTACGAGCAGTACTTC
TRBD1,NA,TRBV7-9,TRBJ2-7,CASSRGTGGAFYEQYF,TGTGCCAGCAGCCGTGGGACAGGGGGAGCCTTCTACGAGCAGTACTTC
TRBD1,NA,TRBV2,TRBJ2-7,CASSLDRGTLGEQYF,TGTGCCAGCAGCTTAGACAGGGGGACCCTAGGCGAGCAGTACTTC
NA,NA,TRBV7-9,TRBJ2-1,CASSWSGNEQFF,TGTGCCAGCAGCTGGTCAGGGAATGAGCAGTTCTTC
TRBD1,NA,TRBV9,TRBJ1-2,CASSVAAGGSDYGYTF,TGTGCCAGCAGCGTAGCGGCAGGGGGGTCGGACTATGGCTACACCTTC
NA,NA,TRBV6-6,TRBJ1-1,CASNLLNTEAFF,TGTGCCAGCAATCTCTTGAACACTGAAGCTTTCTTT
TRBD1,NA,TRBV27,TRBJ2-1,CASSFTGQDNEQFF,TGTGCCAGCAGTTTCACGGGACAGGACAATGAGCAGTTCTTC
TRBD2,once,TRBV27,TRBJ2-7,CASSLSLAGGPHYEQYF,TGTGCCAGCAGTTTATCGTTAGCGGGAGGGCCTCACTACGAGCAGTACTTC
NA,NA,TRBV5-1,TRBJ1-1,CASSTGQITEAFF,TGCGCCAGCAGCACCGGACAGATCACTGAAGCTTTCTTT